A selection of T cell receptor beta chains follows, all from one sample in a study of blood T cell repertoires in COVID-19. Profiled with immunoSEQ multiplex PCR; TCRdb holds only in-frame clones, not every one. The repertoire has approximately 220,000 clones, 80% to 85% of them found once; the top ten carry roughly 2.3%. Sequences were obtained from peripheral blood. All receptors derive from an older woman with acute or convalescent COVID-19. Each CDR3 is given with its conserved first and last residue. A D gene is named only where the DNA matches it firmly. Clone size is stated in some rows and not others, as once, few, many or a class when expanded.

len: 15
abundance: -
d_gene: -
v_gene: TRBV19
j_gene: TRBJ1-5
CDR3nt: TGTGCCAGTAGGCCAGGTGAAGGTAGCAATCAGCCCCAGCATTTT
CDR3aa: CASRPGEGSNQPQHF

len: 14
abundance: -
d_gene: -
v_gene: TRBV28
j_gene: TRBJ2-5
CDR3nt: TGTGCCAGCAGACCTAGGAATCCGAGGGAGACCCAGTACTTC
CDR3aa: CASRPRNPRETQYF

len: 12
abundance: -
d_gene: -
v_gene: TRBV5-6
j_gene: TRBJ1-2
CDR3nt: TGTGCCAGCAGCTTCGGGGTTAGCGGCTACACCTTC
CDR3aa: CASSFGVSGYTF

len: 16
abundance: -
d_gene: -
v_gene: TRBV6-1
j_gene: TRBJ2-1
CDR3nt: TGTGCCAGCAGTGACAGGATTAAGGGGGGGGCGGATGAGCAGTTCTTC
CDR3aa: CASSDRIKGGADEQFF

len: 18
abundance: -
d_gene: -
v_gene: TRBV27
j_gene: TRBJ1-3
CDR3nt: TGTGCCAGCAGTTTAACCGACACACGACAGCAATTTGGAAACACCATATATTTT
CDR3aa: CASSLTDTRQQFGNTIYF

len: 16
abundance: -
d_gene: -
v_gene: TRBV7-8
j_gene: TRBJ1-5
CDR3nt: TGTGCCAGCAGCTTAGCTGCGGGCAGCTACAATCAGCCCCAGCATTTT
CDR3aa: CASSLAAGSYNQPQHF

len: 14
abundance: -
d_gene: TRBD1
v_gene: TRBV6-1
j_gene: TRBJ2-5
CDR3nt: TGTGCCAGCAGTGAAGCCGTCAGGGGGACAGGGCAACACTTC
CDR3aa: CASSEAVRGTGQHF

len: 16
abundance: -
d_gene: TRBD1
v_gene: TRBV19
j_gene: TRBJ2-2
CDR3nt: TGTGCCAGTAGTGAAGTCACAGGGGGCACCACCGGGGAGCTGTTTTTT
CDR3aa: CASSEVTGGTTGELFF

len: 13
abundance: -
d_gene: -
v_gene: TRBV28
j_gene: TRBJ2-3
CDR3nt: TGTGCCTGTAAGAAAACTAGCACAGATACGCAGTATTTT
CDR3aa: CACKKTSTDTQYF

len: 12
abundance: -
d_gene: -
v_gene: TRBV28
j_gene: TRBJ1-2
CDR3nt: TGTGCCAGCAGCCAGGGATCAAATGGCTACACCTTC
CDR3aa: CASSQGSNGYTF

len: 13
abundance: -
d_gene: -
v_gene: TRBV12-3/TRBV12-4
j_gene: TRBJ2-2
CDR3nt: TGTGCCAGCAGCATCCAGGGTACCGGGGAGCTGTTTTTT
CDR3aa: CASSIQGTGELFF

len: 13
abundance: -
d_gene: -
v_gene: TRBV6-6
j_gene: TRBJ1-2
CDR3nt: TGTGCCAGCAGTTACGTACAGGGAGGGGGCTACACCTTC
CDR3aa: CASSYVQGGGYTF

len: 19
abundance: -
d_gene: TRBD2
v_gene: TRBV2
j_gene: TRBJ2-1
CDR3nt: TGTGCCAGCAGGCCGGGGACTAGCGGGGGGGACAGCTCCTACAATGAGCAGTTCTTC
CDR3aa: CASRPGTSGGDSSYNEQFF

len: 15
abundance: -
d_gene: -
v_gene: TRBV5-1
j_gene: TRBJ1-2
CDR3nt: TGCGCCAGCAGCGCTGACAGTTTAGCTAACTATGGCTACACCTTC
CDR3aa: CASSADSLANYGYTF

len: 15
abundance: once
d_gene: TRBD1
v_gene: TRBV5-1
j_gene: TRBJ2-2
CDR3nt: TGCGCCAGCAGCAGGACAGGGGGGAACACCGGGGAGCTGTTTTTT
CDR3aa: CASSRTGGNTGELFF

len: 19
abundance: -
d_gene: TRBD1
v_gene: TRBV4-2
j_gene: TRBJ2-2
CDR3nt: TGTGCCAGCAGCCCGCAGGACAGGGGCTACACGGTGGACACCGGGGAGCTGTTTTTT
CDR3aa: CASSPQDRGYTVDTGELFF

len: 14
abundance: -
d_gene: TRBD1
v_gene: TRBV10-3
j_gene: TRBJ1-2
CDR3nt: TGTGCCATCACTGCGGGACAGGGAGGCTCTGGCTACACCTTC
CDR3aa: CAITAGQGGSGYTF

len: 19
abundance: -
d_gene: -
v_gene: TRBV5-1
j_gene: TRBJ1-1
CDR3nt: TGCGCCAGCAGCTCGGGACTCACCCCCCCGGAGATCATGAACACTGAAGCTTTCTTT
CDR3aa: CASSSGLTPPEIMNTEAFF

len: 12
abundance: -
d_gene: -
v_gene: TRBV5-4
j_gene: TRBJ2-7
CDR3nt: TGTGCCAGCAGCTTGGAGGCGGCCGAGCAGTACTTC
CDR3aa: CASSLEAAEQYF

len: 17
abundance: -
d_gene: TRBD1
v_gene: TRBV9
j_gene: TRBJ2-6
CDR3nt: TGTGCCAGCAGCGTAGGCGGACAGGGGACTGGGGCCAACGTCCTGACTTTC
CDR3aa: CASSVGGQGTGANVLTF

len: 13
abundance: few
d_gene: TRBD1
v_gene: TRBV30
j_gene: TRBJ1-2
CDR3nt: TGTGCCTGGAACCGGGACAGGCCCTATGGCTACACCTTC
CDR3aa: CAWNRDRPYGYTF

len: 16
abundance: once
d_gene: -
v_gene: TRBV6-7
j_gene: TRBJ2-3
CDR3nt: TGTGCCAGCAGTTACTCGATTGGGGCCTGTACAGATACGCAGTATTTT
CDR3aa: CASSYSIGACTDTQYF

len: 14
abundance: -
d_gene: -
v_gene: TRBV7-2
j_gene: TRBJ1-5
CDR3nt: TGTGCCAGCAGCTCCAGGGCTGGCAATCAGCCCCAGCATTTT
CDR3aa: CASSSRAGNQPQHF

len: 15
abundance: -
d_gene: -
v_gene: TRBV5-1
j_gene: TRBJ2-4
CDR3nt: TGCGCCAGCAGCTTGGCGGGGGAGACCAAAAACATTCAGTACTTC
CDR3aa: CASSLAGETKNIQYF

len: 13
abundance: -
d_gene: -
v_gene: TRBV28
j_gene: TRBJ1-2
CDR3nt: TGTGCCACCCACCGTTACAGGGAGCAGAGCTACACCTTC
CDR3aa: CATHRYREQSYTF

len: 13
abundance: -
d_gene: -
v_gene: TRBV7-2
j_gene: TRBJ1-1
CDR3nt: TGTGCCAGCAGCTTAGTCGGGAACACTGAAGCTTTCTTT
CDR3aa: CASSLVGNTEAFF

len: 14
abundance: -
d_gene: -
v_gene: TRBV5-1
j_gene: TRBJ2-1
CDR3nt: TGCGCCAACCGACAGGGGAGGGCCTACAATGAGCAGTTCTTC
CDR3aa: CANRQGRAYNEQFF

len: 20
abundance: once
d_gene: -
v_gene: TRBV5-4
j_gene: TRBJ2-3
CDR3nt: TGTGCCAGCGACCCGGGGCCCGGGGGCGGGGGATCTTCTAGCACAGATACGCAGTATTTT
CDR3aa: CASDPGPGGGGSSSTDTQYF

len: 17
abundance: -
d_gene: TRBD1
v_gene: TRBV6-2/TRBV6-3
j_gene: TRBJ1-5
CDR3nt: TGTGCCAGCAGCCCCGAGGGACAGGGGGTGGGCAATCAGCCCCAGCATTTT
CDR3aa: CASSPEGQGVGNQPQHF